The 32 T cell receptor beta chains listed next were all sequenced from one sample in a study of blood T cell repertoires in COVID-19. Profiling relied on immunoSEQ multiplex PCR, and the TCRdb table lists in-frame clones only, not all of them. The sample consists of some 140,000 clones, 70% to 80% of them appearing once. The sequenced sample consisted of peripheral blood. These receptors all come from a human donor in a cohort sampled during active COVID-19.

The CDR3 sequence is CASSPYGTAQPLHF. CDR3 DNA: TGTGCCAGCAGCCCTTACGGGACAGCACAACCCCTCCACTTT. The rearrangement joins TRBV14 to TRBJ1-6, with 7 bases fitting TRBD1. This CDR3 comprises 14 residues. Trimming at V came to 4 bases and at J to 12 bases, leaving 9 bases not matched to a gene. Germline-derived CDR1 and CDR2 are SGHDN and FVKESK.

The genes are TRBV30 and TRBJ2-1, with D uncertain. There are 16 residues in the CDR3. The V end was cut by 1 base, the J end by 7 bases, with 20 bases between. CDR1 and CDR2 from the germline V gene are GTSNPN and SVGIG (reference sequence). CDR3 in amino acids: CAWSGIGTTESNEQFF. In DNA, the CDR3 is TGTGCCTGGAGTGGTATAGGAACTACCGAGAGTAATGAGCAGTTCTTC.

This clone was detected a few times. The rearrangement links TRBV7-9 to TRBJ1-4, with TRBD1 matching over 7 bases. Germline V gives CDR1 SEHNR, CDR2 FQNEAQ (reference sequence). The trim removed 5 bases at V and 4 bases at J, leaving 4 bases unmatched. The CDR3 is 14 amino acids. This CDR3 reads CASSNQGGNEKLFF. CDR3 nucleotides: TGTGCCAGCAGCAACCAGGGGGGTAATGAAAAACTGTTTTTT.

The chain combines TRBV24-1 with TRBJ2-1, with a possible D match to TRBD2 (7 bases). This CDR3 has 16 amino acids. Germline-derived CDR1 and CDR2 are KGHDR and SFDVKD. Trimming removed 1 base at V and 7 bases at J, with 16 bases between. The CDR3 region is CATSDFRGGRVNEQFF. As DNA, the CDR3 is TGTGCCACCAGTGATTTTAGAGGGGGGAGGGTTAATGAGCAGTTCTTC.

This chain links TRBV7-8 with TRBJ1-5, with TRBD1 matching over 8 bases. CDR1 is SGHVS and CDR2 is FQNEAQ in the germline V gene. With 4 bases clipped from V and 3 bases from J, the junction kept 8 bases outside the gene matches. The CDR3 spans 16 residues. The CDR3, as DNA: TGTGCCAGCAGCTCCCCTCCGGGACAGGACAATCAGCCCCAGCATTTT. Translated: CASSSPPGQDNQPQHF.

The chain recombines TRBV20-1 with TRBJ1-1; D is ambiguous. The CDR3 extends over 12 amino acids. CDR1 is DFQATT, CDR2 SNEGSKA, per germline (reference sequence). Trimming took off 3 bases at V and 5 bases at J, with 10 bases between the two ends. In nucleotides, the CDR3 is TGCAGTGCTAGTGATCCGGGAACTGAAGCTTTCTTT. It is translated as CSASDPGTEAFF.

J is TRBJ1-2 and V is TRBV6-1; D is uncertain. V was clipped by 0 bases and J by 3 bases, with 8 bases between them. Germline CDR1 MNHNS, CDR2 SASEGT. This CDR3 contains 14 residues. DNA for the CDR3: TGTGCCAGCAGTGAAGCCCCAGTGGACTATGGCTACACCTTC. It codes for CASSEAPVDYGYTF.

This clone was recorded many times. The V gene is TRBV5-4, the J gene TRBJ1-5; possible D gene TRBD1, 5 bases. The CDR3 has 13 amino acids. With 4 bases removed from V and 5 bases from J, the gap between germline ends came to 10 bases. In germline, CDR1 is SGHNT, CDR2 YYREEE (reference sequence). This CDR3 reads CASSLDSHQPQHF. In DNA, the CDR3 is TGTGCCAGCAGCCTAGACAGCCATCAGCCCCAGCATTTT.

V gene TRBV7-9 combines with J gene TRBJ1-5; no clear D gene. Trimming left V 1 base short and J 5 bases short, with 6 bases between. CDR3 length: 13 residues. Germline-derived CDR1 and CDR2 are SEHNR and FQNEAQ (reference sequence). The DNA for the CDR3 is TGTGCCAGCAGCTTAGTTGAGGATCAGCCCCAGCATTTT. Translating it yields CASSLVEDQPQHF.

This chain joins TRBV5-6 and TRBJ2-7; D may be TRBD1 (5 bases). CDR3 size: 16 residues. Looked up from germline, CDR1 is SGHDT and CDR2 is YYEEEE. Trimming took off 0 bases at V and 3 bases at J, with 16 bases between the two ends. Here the CDR3 DNA reads TGTGCCAGCAGCTTGGCGAGCGTACAGGTCCTCTACGAGCAGTACTTC. Its protein is CASSLASVQVLYEQYF.

The V call is TRBV6-1, the J call TRBJ1-4; 9 bases fit TRBD1. The CDR3 has 16 amino acids. The germline CDR1 and CDR2 sequences are MNHNS and SASEGT. Trimming removed 2 bases from V and 7 bases from J; junction bases left unmatched: 8. The CDR3 loop reads CASSEHRGRGIEKLFF. CDR3 DNA sequence: TGTGCCAGCAGTGAACACAGGGGGCGCGGGATTGAAAAACTGTTTTTT.

The rearrangement uses TRBV4-1 and TRBJ2-1; 7 bases line up with TRBD1. The CDR3 length is 15 residues. CDR1 MGHRA and CDR2 YSYEKL come from the germline V gene. The V segment lost 4 bases and the J segment 5 bases; nucleotides outside the gene matches: 8. CDR3 residues: CASSRGLGQNNEQFF. The CDR3 nucleotides are TGCGCCAGCAGCCGCGGACTGGGACAGAACAATGAGCAGTTCTTC.

The chain recombines TRBV19 with TRBJ1-5, with D perhaps matching TRBD1 (5 bases). CDR3 length: 15 amino acids. CDR1 and CDR2 (germline): LNHDA, SQIVND (reference sequence). Trimming removed 3 bases from V and 1 base from J, with 10 bases in between. DNA for the CDR3: TGTGCCAGTAGTATTTGGGGGGAAAGCAATCAGCCCCAGCATTTT. It specifies CASSIWGESNQPQHF.

This clone turned up a few times. V is TRBV23-1 and J is TRBJ1-6; D is perhaps TRBD1 (5 bases). TRBV23-1 is labeled an ORF, and its function is uncertain. Trimming stripped 0 bases from V and 7 bases from J, with 16 bases between. The CDR3 spans 17 residues. The CDR3, as DNA: TGCGCCAGCAGTCAATCGATTGGGGCAGGGTACAATTCACCCCTCCACTTT. It translates to CASSQSIGAGYNSPLHF.

The rearrangement uses TRBV11-2 and TRBJ1-2; TRBD1 aligns across 10 bases. V lost 3 bases, J lost 2 bases, and 0 bases stayed unmatched. The CDR3 has 14 residues. Germline V lookup: CDR1 SGHAT, CDR2 FQNNGV. The CDR3 is CASSLGQGNYGYTF. The DNA of the CDR3 is TGTGCCAGCAGCTTGGGACAGGGGAACTATGGCTACACCTTC.

This chain links TRBV15 with TRBJ2-7; 9 bases are a match to TRBD2. CDR1 is LNHNV, CDR2 YYDKDF, per germline (reference sequence). Trimming removed 1 base from V and 3 bases from J; junction bases left unmatched: 4. The CDR3 is made up of 15 amino acids. CDR3 sequence (DNA): TGTGCCACCAGCAGAGTCGGTAGCGGGGGCTACGAGCAGTACTTC. Translation: CATSRVGSGGYEQYF.

This clone was seen a single time. J is TRBJ2-7 and V is TRBV5-4, with 8 nucleotides matching TRBD2. V lost 4 bases, J lost 1 base, and 10 bases stayed unmatched. The CDR3 has 16 residues. Germline assignment: CDR1 SGHNT and CDR2 YYREEE (reference sequence). The CDR3 region has the DNA TGTGCCAGCAGCCCCTGGAGGGGCGGGGGGTCCTACGAGCAGTACTTC. It is translated as CASSPWRGGGSYEQYF.

CDR3 nucleotide sequence: TGCGCCAGCAGCTTGGGAGGACAGAGCTACGAGCAGTACTTC. This sequence encodes CASSLGGQSYEQYF. This rearrangement joins TRBV5-1 to TRBJ2-7, with a weak D call TRBD1 (6 bases). In germline, CDR1 is SGHRS, CDR2 YFSETQ. Trimming took off 0 bases at V and 3 bases at J, with 10 bases between the two ends. This CDR3 has 14 amino acids.

This sequence joins TRBV6-1 and TRBJ1-5; 9 bases line up with TRBD1. Germline CDR1 is MNHNS and CDR2 is SASEGT. This CDR3 region has 15 residues. V gave up 3 bases and J gave up 5 bases; unmatched junction bases: 5. The CDR3 loop is CASSDRGQGHQPQHF. The CDR3 DNA reads TGTGCCAGCAGTGATCGGGGACAGGGTCATCAGCCCCAGCATTTT.

The chain uses TRBV30 and TRBJ2-2, with a possible D match to TRBD2 (5 bases). The CDR3 is 14 amino acids. Germline V lookup: CDR1 GTSNPN, CDR2 SVGIG (reference sequence). Trimming left V 2 bases short and J 6 bases short, with 13 bases between. As DNA, the CDR3 is TGTGCCTGGAGTCTCTGGGAGTTCGCCGGGGAGCTGTTTTTT. This sequence encodes CAWSLWEFAGELFF.

In its sample, this clone was seen once. Other DNA sequences in this sample translate to the same CDR3. The rearrangement joins TRBV5-1 to TRBJ2-1; 8 nucleotides line up with TRBD1. This CDR3 comprises 15 residues. Trimming took 4 bases from V and 4 from J; bases not matched to a gene: 7. Germline loops: CDR1 SGHRS, CDR2 YFSETQ. CDR3 in DNA: TGCGCCAGCAGCCTAGGACAGGGCGGGTACAATGAGCAGTTCTTC. Residues: CASSLGQGGYNEQFF.

V and J are TRBV6-2 or TRBV6-3 and TRBJ1-2; no clear D. This CDR3 comprises 13 residues. CDR1 MNHEY and CDR2 SVGEGT come from the germline V gene. V was pared by 5 bases and J by 8 bases, with 15 bases between. The CDR3 protein is CASSPTGSTGYTF. CDR3 nucleotides: TGTGCCAGCAGTCCAACCGGGTCTACCGGCTACACCTTC.

The J gene is TRBJ2-5, the V gene TRBV5-1; 7 nucleotides match TRBD2. The CDR3 extends over 17 amino acids. The V and J ends lost 0 bases and 2 bases, in that order; junction bases with no gene match: 10. Looked up from germline, CDR1 is SGHRS and CDR2 is YFSETQ. CDR3 loop: CASSLATGEGRQETQYF. The CDR3 coding sequence is TGCGCCAGCAGCTTGGCCACGGGGGAGGGTCGGCAAGAGACCCAGTACTTC.

This rearrangement joins TRBV11-2 to TRBJ2-1, with TRBD2 as a possible D gene (7 bases). The CDR3 is made up of 13 amino acids. The V gene's germline CDR1 is SGHAT and CDR2 FQNNGV. Trimming left V 8 bases short and J 4 bases short, with 12 bases between. The CDR3 region is CASRGAGYNEQFF. CDR3 DNA sequence: TGTGCCAGCCGGGGGGCCGGGTACAATGAGCAGTTCTTC.

CDR3: CASSFERGGRPALQFF. In DNA, the CDR3 is TGTGCCAGCAGCTTCGAAAGGGGGGGCAGGCCCGCCCTACAGTTCTTC. The chain carries TRBV7-9 and TRBJ2-1; possibly TRBD2 for D (7 bases). Per the germline V gene, CDR1 is SEHNR and CDR2 is FQNEAQ (reference sequence). The CDR3 covers 16 residues. V was cut by 3 bases and J by 13 bases, with 25 bases left in between.

The J gene is TRBJ2-7, the V gene TRBV2, with TRBD1 matching 9 bases. The J segment lost 4 bases and the V segment lost 6 bases, leaving 7 bases of the junction unmatched. Germline V CDR1 and CDR2: SNHLY, FYNNEI. This CDR3 is 14 amino acids long. CDR3 protein: CASRAGQGSYEQYF. CDR3 DNA: TGTGCCAGCAGGGCGGGACAGGGATCGTACGAGCAGTACTTC. Combining the CDR3 with reference TRBV2 and TRBJ2-7 gives the whole variable domain EPEVTQTPSHQVTQMGQEVILRCVPISNHLYFYWYRQILGQKVEFLVSFYNNEISEKSEIFDDQFSVERPDGSNFTLKIRSTKLEDSAMYFCASRAGQGSYEQYFGPGTRLTVT.

The chain is built from TRBV6-4 and TRBJ1-1; TRBD1 matches 7 bases. The CDR3 runs 16 residues. The germline gives CDR1 MRHNA, CDR2 SNTAGT. V gave up 3 bases and J gave up 3 bases; unmatched junction bases: 10. CDR3: CASSEKGARRDTEAFF. CDR3 DNA: TGTGCCAGCAGTGAGAAGGGGGCGCGTAGGGACACTGAAGCTTTCTTT.

The chain recombines TRBV11-2 with TRBJ1-2; no reliable D call. Germline values: CDR1 SGHAT, CDR2 FQNNGV. V was clipped by 4 bases and J by 4 bases, with 16 bases between them. The CDR3 loop spans 15 amino acids. The chain's CDR3 is CASSSQPGESYGYTF. For the CDR3, the DNA is TGTGCCAGCAGCTCCCAACCGGGAGAGTCCTATGGCTACACCTTC.

V gene TRBV3-1 (or the pseudogene TRBV3-2) combines with J gene TRBJ2-2; 7 bases are a match to TRBD1. This CDR3 has 13 amino acids. Germline V gene lookup returns CDR1 LGHDT and CDR2 YNNKEL (reference sequence). V trimming: 8 bases; J trimming: 7 bases; junction bases outside the gene matches: 7. CDR3: CASYKGAGGELFF. For the CDR3, the DNA is TGTGCCAGCTATAAGGGGGCTGGCGGGGAGCTGTTTTTT.

A single count supports this clone. The CDR3 DNA sequence: TGTGCCAGTAGTATAGGAGCAGGGAGGGCGGCAGAGACCCAGTACTTC. Residues: CASSIGAGRAAETQYF. The rearrangement uses TRBV19 and TRBJ2-5; 7 bases fit TRBD2. The CDR3 runs to 16 residues. The J segment lost 4 bases and the V segment lost 1 base, leaving 9 bases of the junction unmatched. Germline V gene data show CDR1 as LNHDA and CDR2 as SQIVND (reference sequence).

This clone showed up just a few times. The chain carries TRBV3-1 (or the pseudogene TRBV3-2) and TRBJ2-7, with D uncertain. V dropped 4 bases and J dropped 4 bases, with 8 bases sitting between them. This CDR3 comprises 12 residues. The germline CDR1 and CDR2 sequences are LGHDT and YNNKEL (reference sequence). The CDR3 nucleotides are TGTGCCAGCAGCCCTACAGATTACGAGCAGTACTTC. Its translation is CASSPTDYEQYF.

This clone was seen a few times. J is TRBJ2-2 and V is TRBV28, with TRBD2 matching 9 bases. CDR1 is MDHEN, CDR2 SYDVKM, per germline. The V segment lost 1 base and the J segment 6 bases; nucleotides outside the gene matches: 12. This CDR3 region has 18 residues. In DNA form, the CDR3 reads TGTGCCAGCAGTTTATTGGTCCAGCGGGGGGCCCTCTCCGGGGAGCTGTTTTTT. Translating it yields CASSLLVQRGALSGELFF.